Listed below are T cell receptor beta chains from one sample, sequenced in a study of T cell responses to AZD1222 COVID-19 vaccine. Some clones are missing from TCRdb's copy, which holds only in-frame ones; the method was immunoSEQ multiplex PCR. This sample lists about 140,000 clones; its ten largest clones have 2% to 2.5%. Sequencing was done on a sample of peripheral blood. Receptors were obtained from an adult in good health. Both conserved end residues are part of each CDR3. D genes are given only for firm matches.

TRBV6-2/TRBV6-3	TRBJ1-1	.	TGTGCCAGCAGTTACTCCCCGGGACGCCGGTGGGGAACTGAAGCTTTCTTT	CASSYSPGRRWGTEAFF
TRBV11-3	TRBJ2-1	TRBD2	TGTGCCAGCAGCTTAGATCGGGGGGGCAGCTCCTACAATGAGCAGTTCTTC	CASSLDRGGSSYNEQFF
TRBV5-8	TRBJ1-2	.	TGTGCCAGCAGCCTGATGGCCCCATATGGCTACACCTTC	CASSLMAPYGYTF
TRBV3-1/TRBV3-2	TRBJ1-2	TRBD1	TGTGCCAGCAGCCAAGGACCCAGAGGCCGACAGGGCTCTGGCTACACCTTC	CASSQGPRGRQGSGYTF
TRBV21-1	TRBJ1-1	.	TGTGCCAGCAGCACCGTGAGACCTCAGGGGGTGTATGGCACTGAAGCTTTCTTT	CASSTVRPQGVYGTEAFF
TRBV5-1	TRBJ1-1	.	TGCGCCAGCAGCTTGGATGGGGGGCAGTACACTGAAGCTTTCTTT	CASSLDGGQYTEAFF
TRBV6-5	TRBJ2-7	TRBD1	TGTGCCATCTTAGTACAGGGGGTCCAAGGTGCGCAGTACTTC	CAILVQGVQGAQYF
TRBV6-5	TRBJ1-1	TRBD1	TGTGCCAGCAGTCCTCAGGGGGGGAACACTGAAGCTTTCTTT	CASSPQGGNTEAFF
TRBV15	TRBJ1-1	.	TGTGCCACCAGACGGGACGGGAACACTGAAGCTTTCTTT	CATRRDGNTEAFF
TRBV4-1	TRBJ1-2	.	TGCGCCAGCAGCCTCACAGGGACCAGCGACTATGGCTACACCTTC	CASSLTGTSDYGYTF
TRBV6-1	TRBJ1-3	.	TGTGCCAGCAGTGAAGCTAGAGGGTCTGGAAACACCATATATTTT	CASSEARGSGNTIYF
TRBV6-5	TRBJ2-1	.	TGTGCCAGCACCCCAAGCAGGGACCCCTACAATGAGCAGTTCTTC	CASTPSRDPYNEQFF
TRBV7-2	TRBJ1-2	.	TGTGCCAGCACTTTCCTCACAGCTAACTATGGCTACACCTTC	CASTFLTANYGYTF
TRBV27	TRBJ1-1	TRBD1	TGTGCCAGCAGTTTAGGGACAGGGGGGAACACTGAAGCTTTCTTT	CASSLGTGGNTEAFF
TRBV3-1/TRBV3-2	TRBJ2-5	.	TGTGCCAGCAGCCCCCGGGGGGCCTTTTATCCGGACGTGGAGACCCAGTACTTC	CASSPRGAFYPDVETQYF
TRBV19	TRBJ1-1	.	TGTGCCAGTACCCCCCGTGGGAACACTGAAGCTTTCTTT	CASTPRGNTEAFF
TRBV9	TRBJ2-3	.	TGTGCCAGCAGCGCTACGATAGGGGTGGGCACAGATACGCAGTATTTT	CASSATIGVGTDTQYF
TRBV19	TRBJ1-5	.	TGTGCCAGTAGTATCGGGAATCAGCCCCAGCATTTT	CASSIGNQPQHF
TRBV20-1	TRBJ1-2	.	TGCAGTGTTAAGGGGGGGACACTTCGATCCTTC	CSVKGGTLRSF